Each of the 4 T cell receptor beta chains below was sequenced from the same sample in a study of cytomegalovirus exposure and HLA in healthy donors. The PCR made use of 60 Vbeta and 13 Jbeta primers. The data were produced by immunoSEQ multiplex PCR, yet TCRdb's version contains in-frame clones alone and is incomplete. The sample holds over 70,000 clones, less than 80% seen once. Sequenced material: PBMCs. Receptors originate from a woman between 45 and 60 years old in good health and CMV-seropositive.

The V gene is TRBV7-2, the J gene TRBJ2-7; possibly TRBD2 for D (5 bases). The germline V and J ends were trimmed by 5 bases and 3 bases, with 14 bases remaining between them. The germline CDR1 and CDR2 sequences are SGHTA and FQGNSA. The CDR3 consists of 14 residues. Here the CDR3 reads CASSREIGLYEQYF. The CDR3 DNA is TGTGCCAGCAGCCGGGAAATTGGTCTCTACGAGCAGTACTTC.

This clone was observed a few times. This chain connects TRBV4-3 to TRBJ1-2, with 7 bases that match TRBD1. There are 19 residues in the CDR3. CDR1 and CDR2 from the germline V gene are LGHNA and YSLEER. J gave up 0 bases and V 1 base, and 14 bases lay outside the gene matches. The CDR3 sequence is CASSQVGASDRAANYGYTF. The CDR3, as DNA: TGCGCCAGCAGCCAAGTTGGGGCTAGTGACAGGGCTGCTAACTATGGCTACACCTTC.

V usage is TRBV7-2 and J usage is TRBJ1-5; D is perhaps TRBD1 (6 bases). The CDR3 is 16 amino acids. Looked up from germline, CDR1 is SGHTA and CDR2 is FQGNSA. The ends were cut back, 5 bases at V and 6 bases at J, with 20 bases in the middle. As DNA, the CDR3 is TGTGCCAGCAGCCCCTGGGGGGCGGGGGACGCTCAGCCCCAGCATTTT. Its translation is CASSPWGAGDAQPQHF. The whole variable domain, remainder taken from reference TRBV7-2 and TRBJ1-5, is GAGVSQSPSNKVTEKGKDVELRCDPISGHTALYWYRQSLGQGLEFLIYFQGNSAPDKSGLPSDRFSAERTGGSVSTLTIQRTQQEDSAVYLCASSPWGAGDAQPQHFGDGTRLSIL.

The chain combines TRBV28 with TRBJ2-5, with 13 bases aligning to TRBD2. With 9 bases clipped from V and 2 bases from J, the junction kept 9 bases outside the gene matches. CDR3 length: 16 amino acids. Germline CDR1 is MDHEN and CDR2 is SYDVKM. In nucleotides, the CDR3 is TGTGCCAGTACTAGCGGGGGGGCGGGGAATCAAGAGACCCAGTACTTC. It codes for CASTSGGAGNQETQYF.